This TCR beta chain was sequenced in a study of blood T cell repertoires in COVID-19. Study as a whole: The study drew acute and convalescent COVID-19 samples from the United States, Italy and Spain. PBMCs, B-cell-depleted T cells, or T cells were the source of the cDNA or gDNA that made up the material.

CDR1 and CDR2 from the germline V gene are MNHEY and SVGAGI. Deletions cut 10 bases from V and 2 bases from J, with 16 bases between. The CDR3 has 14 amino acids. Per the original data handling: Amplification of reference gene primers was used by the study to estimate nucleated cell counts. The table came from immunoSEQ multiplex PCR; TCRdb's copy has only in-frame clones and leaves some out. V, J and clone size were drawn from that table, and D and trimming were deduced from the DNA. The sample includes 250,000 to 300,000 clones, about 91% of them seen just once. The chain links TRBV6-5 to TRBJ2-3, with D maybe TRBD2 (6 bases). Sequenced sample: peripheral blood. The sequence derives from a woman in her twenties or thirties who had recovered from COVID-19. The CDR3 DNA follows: TGTGCCACCACGCCCGGGAGCTACACAGATACGCAGTATTTT. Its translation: CATTPGSYTDTQYF.